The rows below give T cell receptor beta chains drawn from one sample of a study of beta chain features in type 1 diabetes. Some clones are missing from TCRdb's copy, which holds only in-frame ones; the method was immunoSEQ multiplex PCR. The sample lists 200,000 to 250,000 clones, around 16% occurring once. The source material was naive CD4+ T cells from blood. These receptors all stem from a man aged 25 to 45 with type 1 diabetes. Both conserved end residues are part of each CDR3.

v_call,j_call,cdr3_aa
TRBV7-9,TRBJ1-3,CASSHWDNAGNTIYF
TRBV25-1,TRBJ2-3,CASSERPGAPDTQYF
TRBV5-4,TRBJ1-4,CASSYGGSTNEKLFF
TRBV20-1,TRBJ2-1,CSGGSEQFF
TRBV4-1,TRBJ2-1,CASSQGNDISSYNEQFF
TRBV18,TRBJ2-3,CASSPITSGRTDTQYF
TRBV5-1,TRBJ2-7,CASSLTGSPSYEQYF
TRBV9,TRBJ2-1,CASSAGTSDNEQFF
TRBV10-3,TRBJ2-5,CAVLGEETQYF
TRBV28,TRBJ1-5,CASSFGAGNQPQHF
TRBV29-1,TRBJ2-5,CSVHGTGTSIQETQYF
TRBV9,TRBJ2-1,CASSVASSWNEQFF